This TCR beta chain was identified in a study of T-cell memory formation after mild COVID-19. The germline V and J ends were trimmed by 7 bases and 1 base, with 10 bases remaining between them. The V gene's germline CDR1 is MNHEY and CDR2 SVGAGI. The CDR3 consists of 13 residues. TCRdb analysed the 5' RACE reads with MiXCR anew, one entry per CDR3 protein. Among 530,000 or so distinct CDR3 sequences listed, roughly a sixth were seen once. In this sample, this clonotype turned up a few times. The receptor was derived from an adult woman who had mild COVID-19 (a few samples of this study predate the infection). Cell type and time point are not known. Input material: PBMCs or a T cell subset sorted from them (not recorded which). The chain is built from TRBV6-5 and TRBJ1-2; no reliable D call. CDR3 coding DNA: TGTGCCAGCAAGCTAGGTCGTAACTATGGCTACACCTTC. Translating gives CASKLGRNYGYTF.